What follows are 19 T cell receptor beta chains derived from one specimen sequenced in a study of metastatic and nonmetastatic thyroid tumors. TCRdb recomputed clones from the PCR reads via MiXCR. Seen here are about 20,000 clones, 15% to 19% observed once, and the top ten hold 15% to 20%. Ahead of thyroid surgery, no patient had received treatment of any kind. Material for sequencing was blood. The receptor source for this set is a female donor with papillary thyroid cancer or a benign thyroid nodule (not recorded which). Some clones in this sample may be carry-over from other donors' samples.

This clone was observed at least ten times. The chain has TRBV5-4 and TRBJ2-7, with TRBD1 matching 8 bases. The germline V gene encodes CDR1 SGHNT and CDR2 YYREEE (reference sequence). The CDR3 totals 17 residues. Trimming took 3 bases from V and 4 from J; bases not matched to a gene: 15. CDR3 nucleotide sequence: TGTGCCAGCAGCTCACTACAACGGACAGGGTGGGGTTACGAGCAGTACTTC. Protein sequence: CASSSLQRTGWGYEQYF.

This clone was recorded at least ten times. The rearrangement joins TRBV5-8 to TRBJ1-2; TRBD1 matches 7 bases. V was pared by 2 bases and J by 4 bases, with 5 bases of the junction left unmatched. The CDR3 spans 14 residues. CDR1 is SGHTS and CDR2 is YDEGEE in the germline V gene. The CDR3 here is CASSFPGGAYGYTF. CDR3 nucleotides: TGTGCCAGCAGCTTTCCAGGGGGGGCCTATGGCTACACCTTC.

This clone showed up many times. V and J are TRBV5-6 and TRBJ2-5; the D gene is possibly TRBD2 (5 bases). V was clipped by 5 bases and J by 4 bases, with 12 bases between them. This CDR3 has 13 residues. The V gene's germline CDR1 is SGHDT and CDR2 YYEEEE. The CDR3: CASRPRGRETQYF. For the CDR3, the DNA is TGTGCCAGCAGACCAAGAGGGCGAGAGACCCAGTACTTC.

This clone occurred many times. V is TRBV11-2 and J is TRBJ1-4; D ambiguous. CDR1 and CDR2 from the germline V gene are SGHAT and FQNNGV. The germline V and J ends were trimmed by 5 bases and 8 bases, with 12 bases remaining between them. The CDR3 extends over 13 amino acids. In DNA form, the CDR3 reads TGTGCCAGCAGCCAAGCCTCGGTGGAAAAACTGTTTTTT. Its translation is CASSQASVEKLFF.

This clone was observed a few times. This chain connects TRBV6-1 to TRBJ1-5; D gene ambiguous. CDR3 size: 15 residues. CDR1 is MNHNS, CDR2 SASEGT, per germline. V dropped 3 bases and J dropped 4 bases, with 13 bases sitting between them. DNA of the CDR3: TGTGCCAGCAGTGATTGGGCCACGGCTAATCAGCCCCAGCATTTT. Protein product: CASSDWATANQPQHF.

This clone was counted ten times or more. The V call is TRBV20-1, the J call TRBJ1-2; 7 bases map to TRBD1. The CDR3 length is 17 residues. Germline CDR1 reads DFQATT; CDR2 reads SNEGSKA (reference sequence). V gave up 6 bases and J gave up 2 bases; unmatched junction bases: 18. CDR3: CSAADETGANLNYGYTF. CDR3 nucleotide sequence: TGCAGTGCCGCCGATGAAACAGGGGCGAATTTAAACTATGGCTACACCTTC.

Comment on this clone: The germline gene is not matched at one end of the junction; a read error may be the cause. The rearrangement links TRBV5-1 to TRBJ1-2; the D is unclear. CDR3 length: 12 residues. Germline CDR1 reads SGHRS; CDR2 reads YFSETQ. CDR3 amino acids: CSSSLLNYGYTF. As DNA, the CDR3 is TGCTCCAGCAGCCTTCTTAACTATGGCTACACCTTC.

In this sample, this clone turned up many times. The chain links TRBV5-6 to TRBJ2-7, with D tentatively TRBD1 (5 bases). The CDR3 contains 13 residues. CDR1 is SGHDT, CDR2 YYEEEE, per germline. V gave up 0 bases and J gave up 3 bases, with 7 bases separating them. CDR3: CASSLGQYYEQYF. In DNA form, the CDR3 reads TGTGCCAGCAGCTTGGGACAGTACTACGAGCAGTACTTC.

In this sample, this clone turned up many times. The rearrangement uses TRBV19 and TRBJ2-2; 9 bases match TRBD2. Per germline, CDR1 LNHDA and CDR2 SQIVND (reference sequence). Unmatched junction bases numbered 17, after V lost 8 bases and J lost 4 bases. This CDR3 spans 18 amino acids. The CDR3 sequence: CASFNPPPREGRTGELFF. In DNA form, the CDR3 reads TGTGCCAGTTTTAACCCCCCCCCGCGGGAGGGCCGCACCGGGGAGCTGTTTTTT.

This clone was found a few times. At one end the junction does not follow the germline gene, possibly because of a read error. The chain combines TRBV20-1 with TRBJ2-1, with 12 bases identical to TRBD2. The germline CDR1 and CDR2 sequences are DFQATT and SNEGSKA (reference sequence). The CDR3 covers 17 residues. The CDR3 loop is CSATRTSGVSSYNGQFF. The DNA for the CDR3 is TGCAGTGCAACCCGGACTAGCGGGGTAAGCTCCTACAATGGGCAGTTCTTC.

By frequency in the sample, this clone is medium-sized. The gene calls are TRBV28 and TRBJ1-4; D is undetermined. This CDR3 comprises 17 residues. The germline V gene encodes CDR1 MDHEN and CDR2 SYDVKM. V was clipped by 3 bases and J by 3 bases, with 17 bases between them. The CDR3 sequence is CASSFPSNSNSNEKLFF. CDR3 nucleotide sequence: TGTGCCAGCAGTTTCCCAAGCAACAGTAACTCTAATGAAAAACTGTTTTTT.

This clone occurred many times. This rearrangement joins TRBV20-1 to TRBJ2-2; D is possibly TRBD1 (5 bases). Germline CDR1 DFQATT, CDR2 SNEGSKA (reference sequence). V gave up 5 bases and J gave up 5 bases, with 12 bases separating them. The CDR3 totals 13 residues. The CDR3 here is CSACTRTTGELFF. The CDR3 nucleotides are TGCAGTGCTTGCACCCGGACAACCGGGGAGCTGTTTTTT.

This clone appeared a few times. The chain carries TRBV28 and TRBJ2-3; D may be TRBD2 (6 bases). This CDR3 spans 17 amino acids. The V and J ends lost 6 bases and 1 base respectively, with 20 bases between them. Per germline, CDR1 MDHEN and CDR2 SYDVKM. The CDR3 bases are TGTGCCAGCAGACTACCCCTAGGAGCGGGCGGCACAGATACGCAGTATTTT. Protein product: CASRLPLGAGGTDTQYF.

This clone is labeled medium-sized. The CDR3 spells CAISEDDQSYEQYF. Here the CDR3 DNA reads TGTGCCATCAGTGAGGATGACCAGTCCTACGAGCAGTACTTC. The chain joins TRBV10-3 to TRBJ2-7; the D is unclear. The CDR3 is 14 residues long. Trimming left V 2 bases short and J 1 base short, with 9 bases between. CDR1 is ENHRY and CDR2 is SYGVKD in the germline V gene.

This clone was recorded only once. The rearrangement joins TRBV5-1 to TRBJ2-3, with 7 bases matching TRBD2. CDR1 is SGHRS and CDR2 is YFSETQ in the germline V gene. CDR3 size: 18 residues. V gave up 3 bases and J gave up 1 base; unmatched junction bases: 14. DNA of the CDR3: TGCGCCAGCAGCTGGAGCGGGGAGGGCCGATCTGGCACAGATACGCAGTATTTT. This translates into CASSWSGEGRSGTDTQYF.

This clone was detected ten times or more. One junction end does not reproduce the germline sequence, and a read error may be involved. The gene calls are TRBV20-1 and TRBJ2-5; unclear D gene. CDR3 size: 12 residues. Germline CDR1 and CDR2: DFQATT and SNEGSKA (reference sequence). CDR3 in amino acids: CSARNQKKTANF. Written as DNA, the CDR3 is TGCAGTGCTAGAAACCAAAAAAAGACGGCGAACTTC.

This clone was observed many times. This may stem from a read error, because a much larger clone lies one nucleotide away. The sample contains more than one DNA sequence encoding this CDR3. The CDR3 here is CSVGGQGEKLFF. The CDR3 bases are TGCAGCGTTGGGGGGCAGGGTGAAAAACTGTTTTTT. This chain links TRBV29-1 with TRBJ1-4, with D tentatively TRBD1 (6 bases). From germline, CDR1 is SQVTM and CDR2 ANQGSEA. V dropped 4 bases and J dropped 7 bases, with 10 bases sitting between them. The CDR3 consists of 12 residues.

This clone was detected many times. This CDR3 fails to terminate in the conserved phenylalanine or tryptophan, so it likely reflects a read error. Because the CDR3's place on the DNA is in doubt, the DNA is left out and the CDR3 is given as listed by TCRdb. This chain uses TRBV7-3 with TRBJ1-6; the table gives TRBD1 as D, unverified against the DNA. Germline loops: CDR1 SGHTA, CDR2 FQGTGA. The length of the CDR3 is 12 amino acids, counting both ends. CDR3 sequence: CASSNTTGAEGV.

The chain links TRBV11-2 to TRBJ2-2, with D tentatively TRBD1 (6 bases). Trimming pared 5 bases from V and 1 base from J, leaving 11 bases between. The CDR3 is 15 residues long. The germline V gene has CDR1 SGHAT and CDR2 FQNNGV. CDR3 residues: CASSKLTGNTGELFF. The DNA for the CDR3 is TGTGCCAGCAGCAAGTTGACAGGGAACACCGGGGAGCTGTTTTTT.